This T cell receptor beta chain was captured in a study of T cell changes during pregnancy in multiple sclerosis. Libraries were prepared by immunoSEQ multiplex PCR; TCRdb keeps only in-frame clonotypes and omits some of them. The data show 50,000 or so clones, with about 90% seen just once and about 0.28% held by the top ten. Per germline, CDR1 SGHRS and CDR2 YFSETQ. This CDR3 comprises 17 residues. V was pared by 2 bases and J by 4 bases, with 9 bases of the junction left unmatched. The TCR was taken from a female donor with multiple sclerosis, enrolled in a pregnancy study. This sequence joins TRBV5-1 and TRBJ2-1; TRBD2 aligns across 10 bases. The sequencing here drew on CD4+ T cells from peripheral blood mononuclear cells, taken in the second trimester of pregnancy. CDR3 sequence (DNA): TGCGCCAGCAGCTTCGAGCGGGGGGGCGGGAATTACAATGAGCAGTTCTTC. Its protein is CASSFERGGGNYNEQFF.